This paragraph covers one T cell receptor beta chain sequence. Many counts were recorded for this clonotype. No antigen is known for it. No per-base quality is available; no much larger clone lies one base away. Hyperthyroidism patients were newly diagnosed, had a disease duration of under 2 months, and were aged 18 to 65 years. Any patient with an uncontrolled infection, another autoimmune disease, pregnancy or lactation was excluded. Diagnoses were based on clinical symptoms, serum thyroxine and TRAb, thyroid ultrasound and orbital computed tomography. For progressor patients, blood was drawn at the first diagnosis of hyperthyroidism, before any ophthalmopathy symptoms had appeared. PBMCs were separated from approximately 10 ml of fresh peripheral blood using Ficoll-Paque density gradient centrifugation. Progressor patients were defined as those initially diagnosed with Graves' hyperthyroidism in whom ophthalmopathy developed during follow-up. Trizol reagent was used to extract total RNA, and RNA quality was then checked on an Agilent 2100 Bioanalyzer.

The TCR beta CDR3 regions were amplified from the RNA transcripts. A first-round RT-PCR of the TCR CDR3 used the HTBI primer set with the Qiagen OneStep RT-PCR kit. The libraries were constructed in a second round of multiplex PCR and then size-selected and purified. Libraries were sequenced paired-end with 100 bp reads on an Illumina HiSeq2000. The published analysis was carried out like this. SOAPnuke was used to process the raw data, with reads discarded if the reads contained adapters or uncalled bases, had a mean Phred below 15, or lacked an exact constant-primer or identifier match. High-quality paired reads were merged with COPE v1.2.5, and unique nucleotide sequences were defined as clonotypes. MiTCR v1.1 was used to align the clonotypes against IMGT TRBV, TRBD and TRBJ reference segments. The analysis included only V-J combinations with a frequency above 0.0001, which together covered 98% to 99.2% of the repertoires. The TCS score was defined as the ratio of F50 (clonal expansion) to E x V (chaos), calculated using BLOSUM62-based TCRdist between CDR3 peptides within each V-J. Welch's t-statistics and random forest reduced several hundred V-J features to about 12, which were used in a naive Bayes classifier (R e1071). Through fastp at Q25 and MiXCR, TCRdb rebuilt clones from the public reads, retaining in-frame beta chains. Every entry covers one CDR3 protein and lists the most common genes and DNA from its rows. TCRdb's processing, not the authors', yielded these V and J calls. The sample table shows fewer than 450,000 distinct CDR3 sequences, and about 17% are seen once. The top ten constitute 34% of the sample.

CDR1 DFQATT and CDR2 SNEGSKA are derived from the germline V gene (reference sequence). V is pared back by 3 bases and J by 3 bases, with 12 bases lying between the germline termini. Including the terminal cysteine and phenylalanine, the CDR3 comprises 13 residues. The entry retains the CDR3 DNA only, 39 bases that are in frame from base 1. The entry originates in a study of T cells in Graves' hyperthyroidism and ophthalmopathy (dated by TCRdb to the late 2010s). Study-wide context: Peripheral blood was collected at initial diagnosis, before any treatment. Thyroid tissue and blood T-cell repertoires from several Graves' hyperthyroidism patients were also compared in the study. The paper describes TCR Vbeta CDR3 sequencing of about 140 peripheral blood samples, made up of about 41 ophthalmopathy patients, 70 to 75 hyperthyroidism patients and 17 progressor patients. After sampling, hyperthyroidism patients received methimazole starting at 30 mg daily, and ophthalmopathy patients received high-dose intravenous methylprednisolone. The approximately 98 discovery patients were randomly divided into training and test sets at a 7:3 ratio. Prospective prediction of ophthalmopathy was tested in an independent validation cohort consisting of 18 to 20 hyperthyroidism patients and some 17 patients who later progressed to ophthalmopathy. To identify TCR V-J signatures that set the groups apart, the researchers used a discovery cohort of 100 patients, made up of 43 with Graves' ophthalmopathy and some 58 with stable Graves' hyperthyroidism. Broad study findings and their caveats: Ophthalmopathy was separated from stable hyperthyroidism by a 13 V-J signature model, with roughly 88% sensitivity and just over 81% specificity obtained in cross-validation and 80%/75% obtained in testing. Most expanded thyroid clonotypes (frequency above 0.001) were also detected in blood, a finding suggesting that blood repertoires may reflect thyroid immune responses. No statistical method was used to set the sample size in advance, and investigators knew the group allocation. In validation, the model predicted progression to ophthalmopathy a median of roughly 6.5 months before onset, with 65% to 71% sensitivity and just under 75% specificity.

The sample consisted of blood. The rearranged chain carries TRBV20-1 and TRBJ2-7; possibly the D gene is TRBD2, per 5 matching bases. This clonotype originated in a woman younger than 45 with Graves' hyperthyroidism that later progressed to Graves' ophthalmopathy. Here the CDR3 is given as CSARLASNYEQYF. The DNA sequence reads TGCAGTGCTAGGCTAGCCTCTAACTACGAGCAGTACTTC.